Below are 25 T cell receptor beta chains sequenced from a single sample in a study of blood T cell repertoires in COVID-19. TCRdb keeps only in-frame clones here, not all; method: immunoSEQ multiplex PCR. The sample records a few hundred thousand clones, 86% being singletons. Sample: peripheral blood. The source of these receptors is a woman in her 50s with acute or convalescent COVID-19.

This chain joins TRBV19 and TRBJ2-2, with 7 bases that match TRBD1. The trim removed 3 bases at V and 1 base at J, leaving 2 bases unmatched. This CDR3 is 15 amino acids long. Germline CDR1 LNHDA, CDR2 SQIVND (reference sequence). CDR3 nucleotide sequence: TGTGCCAGTAGTATGGCAGGGGGGAACACCGGGGAGCTGTTTTTT. Translation: CASSMAGGNTGELFF. The full variable domain, in which reference TRBV19 and TRBJ2-2 provide the parts outside the CDR3, is DGGITQSPKYLFRKEGQNVTLSCEQNLNHDAMYWYRQDPGQGLRLIYYSQIVNDFQKGDIAEGYSVSREKKESFPLTVTSAQKNPTAFYLCASSMAGGNTGELFFGEGSRLTVL.

The chain couples TRBV3-1 (or the pseudogene TRBV3-2) to TRBJ2-7, with 10 bases aligning to TRBD2. Trimming removed 5 bases from V and 2 bases from J; junction bases left unmatched: 9. The germline V gene encodes CDR1 LGHDT and CDR2 YNNKEL (reference sequence). The CDR3 extends over 16 amino acids. CDR3 nucleotide sequence: TGTGCCAGCAGCTTTGGACTAGCGGAGATACCCTACGAGCAGTACTTC. The encoded protein is CASSFGLAEIPYEQYF.

The chain carries TRBV4-2 and TRBJ2-3, with 11 bases fitting TRBD2. Per the germline V gene, CDR1 is LGHNA and CDR2 is YNFKEQ. J lost 6 bases, V lost 2 bases, and 4 bases had no gene match. This CDR3 region has 15 residues. The chain's CDR3 is CASSQPGTSGDTQYF. The CDR3 DNA reads as TGTGCCAGCAGCCAACCCGGGACTAGCGGCGATACGCAGTATTTT.

This clone was detected a few times. V usage is TRBV7-9 and J usage is TRBJ1-1, with D possibly being TRBD1 (6 bases). This CDR3 has 14 residues. Germline CDR1 and CDR2: SEHNR and FQNEAQ (reference sequence). Trimming stripped 6 bases from V and 0 bases from J, with 11 bases between. CDR3 amino acids: CASSPGAMNTEAFF. The DNA of the CDR3 is TGTGCCAGCAGTCCAGGGGCCATGAACACTGAAGCTTTCTTT.

This chain links TRBV9 with TRBJ2-1, with a possible D match to TRBD2 (6 bases). The CDR3 has 15 residues. The germline CDR1 and CDR2 sequences are SGDLS and YYNGEE. With 10 bases removed from V and 10 bases from J, the gap between germline ends came to 27 bases. This chain's CDR3 is CAGSRGPGVHGEQFF. The DNA for the CDR3 is TGTGCCGGGTCGAGAGGTCCGGGAGTTCATGGGGAGCAGTTCTTC. Together with reference TRBV9 and TRBJ2-1, the CDR3 gives the full variable domain: DSGVTQTPKHLITATGQRVTLRCSPRSGDLSVYWYQQSLDQGLQFLIQYYNGEERAKGNILERFSAQQFPDLHSELNLSSLELGDSALYFCAGSRGPGVHGEQFFGPGTRLTVL.

The chain combines TRBV7-2 with TRBJ1-3; D is unclear. Germline lookup yields CDR1 SGHTA and CDR2 FQGNSA. The CDR3 is 16 amino acids. Trimming stripped 4 bases from V and 1 base from J, with 14 bases between. CDR3 amino acids: CASSSVLAGSGNTIYF. The CDR3 DNA reads as TGTGCCAGCAGCTCGGTCCTCGCGGGGTCTGGAAACACCATATATTTT.

CDR3 nucleotides: TGCGCCAGCAGCGTTACTGACAGGGTGAACACTGAAGCTTTCTTT. Translation gives CASSVTDRVNTEAFF. The chain carries TRBV5-1 and TRBJ1-1; 7 positions agree with TRBD1. The CDR3 runs 15 residues. The V gene's germline CDR1 is SGHRS and CDR2 YFSETQ. Losses at the gene ends were 4 bases for V and 0 bases for J; bases not matched to a gene: 6.

This clone was seen only a few times. V and J are TRBV27 and TRBJ1-6; possibly TRBD1 for D (6 bases). Germline V lookup: CDR1 MNHEY, CDR2 SMNVEV (reference sequence). V lost 2 bases and J lost 7, with 15 bases in between. This CDR3 is 16 amino acids long. Here the CDR3 reads CASSLGTPAINSPLHF. The CDR3 nucleotides read TGTGCCAGCAGTTTAGGGACACCGGCTATCAATTCACCCCTCCACTTT.

The genes are TRBV2 and TRBJ1-6; D not resolved. With 6 bases removed from V and 5 bases from J, the gap between germline ends came to 8 bases. Per the germline V gene, CDR1 is SNHLY and CDR2 is FYNNEI. The CDR3 is made up of 13 amino acids. The CDR3 protein is CASRAGNNSPLHF. CDR3 nucleotides: TGTGCCAGCAGGGCAGGAAATAATTCACCCCTCCACTTT.

This chain joins TRBV5-1 and TRBJ2-1, with TRBD1 matching 7 bases. The length of the CDR3 is 16 residues. The trim removed 7 bases at V and 7 bases at J, leaving 17 bases unmatched. Germline values: CDR1 SGHRS, CDR2 YFSETQ. The CDR3 nucleotides are TGCGCCAGCGCCCCCCGAGGACAGGCAACCCCTAATGAGCAGTTCTTC. Its protein is CASAPRGQATPNEQFF.

The V and J genes are TRBV28 and TRBJ2-3; 11 nucleotides agree with TRBD1. The germline CDR1 and CDR2 sequences are MDHEN and SYDVKM. The CDR3 is 14 residues long. V lost 10 bases to trimming and J lost 5 bases; unmatched junction nucleotides: 8. CDR3 loop: CAITDRGRKDTQYF. The CDR3 DNA sequence: TGTGCCATTACGGACAGGGGGCGCAAAGATACGCAGTATTTT.

The DNA for the CDR3 is TGTGCCAGTAGAAATCCGGGACAGGGGTACGAGCAGTACTTC. Translating gives CASRNPGQGYEQYF. J is TRBJ2-7 and V is TRBV19, with TRBD1 identical over 10 bases. V lost 6 bases and J lost 4; bases outside the gene matches: 6. The CDR3 totals 14 residues. The germline V gene encodes CDR1 LNHDA and CDR2 SQIVND (reference sequence).

V and J are TRBV18 and TRBJ2-3, with TRBD2 matching over 8 bases. The length of the CDR3 is 17 residues. Losses at the gene ends were 6 bases for V and 4 bases for J; bases not matched to a gene: 15. CDR1 and CDR2 from the germline V gene are KGHSH and LQKENI. The CDR3 DNA sequence: TGTGCCAGCTCCGATTCCGTCGGCGGGGGGCGCGCAGATACGCAGTATTTT. Its protein product is CASSDSVGGGRADTQYF.

The V and J genes are TRBV3-1 (or the pseudogene TRBV3-2) and TRBJ2-4, with 7 bases aligning to TRBD1. The CDR3 runs 13 residues. With V trimmed by 6 bases and J by 9 bases, 8 bases remained unmatched. The germline gives CDR1 LGHDT, CDR2 YNNKEL (reference sequence). The CDR3 reads CASRRQGEGIQYF. The DNA for the CDR3 is TGTGCCAGCAGGAGACAGGGCGAAGGCATTCAGTACTTC.

The rearrangement uses TRBV25-1 and TRBJ2-1; 7 bases align to TRBD2. CDR3 length: 14 amino acids. Per germline, CDR1 MGHDK and CDR2 SYGVNS. Trimming cost V 4 bases and J 6 bases; bases outside gene matches: 6. CDR3 loop: CASSASTSSNEQFF. In nucleotides, the CDR3 is TGTGCCAGCAGTGCCTCGACTAGCAGCAATGAGCAGTTCTTC.

This chain connects TRBV5-6 to TRBJ1-4; 8 bases are a match to TRBD1. Losses at the gene ends were 3 bases for V and 5 bases for J; bases not matched to a gene: 3. The CDR3 length is 14 residues. Germline CDR1 is SGHDT and CDR2 is YYEEEE. The DNA of the CDR3 is TGTGCCAGCAGCTATGGGACAGGAAATGAAAAACTGTTTTTT. Translation gives CASSYGTGNEKLFF.

The chain is built from TRBV28 and TRBJ1-1; D gene ambiguous. This CDR3 contains 16 residues. The V gene lost 10 bases and the J gene lost 2 bases, with 23 bases spanning the gap. Germline CDR1 and CDR2: MDHEN and SYDVKM. Here the CDR3 reads CATSLTPRSINTEAFF. CDR3 DNA: TGTGCCACCTCACTTACTCCGAGATCGATCAACACTGAAGCTTTCTTT.

This clone was detected once. The gene calls are TRBV5-1 and TRBJ1-4, with a weak D call TRBD1 (5 bases). The CDR3 loop spans 14 amino acids. V lost 1 base to trimming and J lost 4 bases, with 8 bases between them. Germline V gene data show CDR1 as SGHRS and CDR2 as YFSETQ. The chain's CDR3 is CASSLSGFNEKLFF. The CDR3 coding sequence is TGCGCCAGCAGCTTGTCAGGGTTTAATGAAAAACTGTTTTTT.

The genes are TRBV24-1 and TRBJ2-3, with 10 positions matching TRBD2. The V gene end was trimmed by 8 bases and the J gene end by 2 bases; junction bases not matched to a gene: 12. The CDR3 totals 17 residues. Germline CDR1 and CDR2: KGHDR and SFDVKD. In nucleotides, the CDR3 is TGTGCCACCACGGCCAGCGGGAGGGAGGGGCCCACAGATACGCAGTATTTT. Residues: CATTASGREGPTDTQYF.

The rearrangement uses TRBV28 and TRBJ2-7; D may be TRBD2 (6 bases). Germline V gene lookup returns CDR1 MDHEN and CDR2 SYDVKM. V lost 2 bases and J lost 6, with 14 bases in between. The CDR3 consists of 14 residues. CDR3 DNA: TGTGCCAGCAGTTTACTCCGGGACTCTTCCGAGCAGTACTTC. Its protein product is CASSLLRDSSEQYF.

The CDR3 nucleotides are TGTGCCAGCAGTGATCGCGGGTACGAGCAGTACTTC. Its translation is CASSDRGYEQYF. The chain employs TRBV25-1 and TRBJ2-7, with a tentative D call TRBD2 (5 bases). Germline V gives CDR1 MGHDK, CDR2 SYGVNS. This CDR3 contains 12 residues. V was shortened by 3 bases and J by 4 bases, with 7 bases between the two germline ends.

The chain links TRBV9 to TRBJ1-2; D may be TRBD1 (6 bases). This CDR3 has 15 amino acids. Germline values: CDR1 SGDLS, CDR2 YYNGEE. V lost 3 bases and J lost 7, with 19 bases in between. The CDR3 region has the DNA TGTGCCAGCAGCGGCTTCCCAGGGGCCATTATTGGCTACACCTTC. Residues: CASSGFPGAIIGYTF.

The V call is TRBV6-5, the J call TRBJ1-6, with D possibly matching TRBD1 (6 bases). The germline CDR1 and CDR2 sequences are MNHEY and SVGAGI. The length of the CDR3 is 13 residues. V was shortened by 8 bases and J by 7 bases, with 12 bases between the two germline ends. CDR3 DNA: TGTGCCAGCCGGACAGACACAAATTCACCCCTCCACTTT. This translates into CASRTDTNSPLHF.

The CDR3, as DNA: TGTGCCAGCAGTTTTACAGGGGGCGCAACAGATACGCAGTATTTT. It codes for CASSFTGGATDTQYF. The rearrangement uses TRBV27 and TRBJ2-3; 9 bases map to TRBD1. The CDR3 extends over 15 amino acids. V dropped 3 bases and J dropped 3; count of bases not matched to a gene: 4. Looked up from germline, CDR1 is MNHEY and CDR2 is SMNVEV (reference sequence).

V gene TRBV30 combines with J gene TRBJ1-5; possibly TRBD1 for D (5 bases). The V end lost 1 base, the J end lost 0 bases, and 10 bases lay between the germline ends. CDR3 length: 15 amino acids. Germline CDR1 and CDR2: GTSNPN and SVGIG (reference sequence). The CDR3 DNA is TGTGCCTGGAGTGGTGGGGCCGATAGCAATCAGCCCCAGCATTTT. Residues: CAWSGGADSNQPQHF.